The 20 T cell receptor beta chains listed next were all sequenced from one sample in a study of blood T cell repertoires in COVID-19 (dated by TCRdb to 2020 to 2022). Library preparation was by the immunoSEQ multiplex PCR assay. This is the immuneACCESS table as TCRdb keeps it, with only in-frame sequences that have V and J called. A part of the clones is gone; compared with another copy, unresolved V genes explain less than half, and the rest is unexplained. Within this sample are about 120,000 clones, with roughly 87% of them counted one time only. Clones ranked in the top ten supply approximately 11% of the sample. Source material: peripheral blood. The receptors come from an older man with acute or convalescent COVID-19.

The chain recombines TRBV19 with TRBJ2-2; 10 nucleotides agree with TRBD1. Germline loops: CDR1 LNHDA, CDR2 SQIVND (reference sequence). This CDR3 spans 15 amino acids. The trim removed 4 bases at V and 7 bases at J, leaving 6 bases unmatched. This chain's CDR3 is CASSRDRGRIGELFF. CDR3 bases: TGTGCCAGTAGTAGGGACAGGGGAAGGATCGGGGAGCTGTTTTTT. The whole variable domain, remainder taken from reference TRBV19 and TRBJ2-2, is DGGITQSPKYLFRKEGQNVTLSCEQNLNHDAMYWYRQDPGQGLRLIYYSQIVNDFQKGDIAEGYSVSREKKESFPLTVTSAQKNPTAFYLCASSRDRGRIGELFFGEGSRLTVL.

This chain uses TRBV6-1 with TRBJ1-4; D call uncertain. This CDR3 is 13 amino acids long. Trimming cost V 7 bases and J 6 bases, with 12 bases left between them. Per germline, CDR1 MNHNS and CDR2 SASEGT. The CDR3 nucleotides read TGTGCCAGCACCCTAGATCGGTATGAAAAACTGTTTTTT. Protein product: CASTLDRYEKLFF.

This chain joins TRBV27 and TRBJ1-2; 7 nucleotides match TRBD1. This CDR3 region has 12 residues. Germline-derived CDR1 and CDR2 are MNHEY and SMNVEV (reference sequence). Trimming at V came to 5 bases and at J to 4 bases, leaving 1 base not matched to a gene. As DNA, the CDR3 is TGTGCCAGCAGTCGACAGGGCTATGGCTACACCTTC. It encodes CASSRQGYGYTF.

This sequence joins TRBV27 and TRBJ1-6; D perhaps matches TRBD1 (5 bases). This CDR3 contains 14 residues. Trimming took off 6 bases at V and 4 bases at J, with 10 bases between the two ends. Germline CDR1 and CDR2: MNHEY and SMNVEV (reference sequence). The CDR3 protein is CASRPGPYNSPLHF. In DNA, the CDR3 is TGTGCCAGCAGACCAGGGCCGTATAATTCACCCCTCCACTTT.

The rearrangement uses TRBV5-6 and TRBJ2-2, with a possible D match to TRBD1 (6 bases). V dropped 4 bases and J dropped 3 bases, with 10 bases sitting between them. CDR3 length equals 14 residues. The germline V gene encodes CDR1 SGHDT and CDR2 YYEEEE. This CDR3 is CASSIDRYTGELFF. DNA of the CDR3: TGTGCCAGCAGCATCGACAGGTACACCGGGGAGCTGTTTTTT. The full variable domain, with the rest looked up from reference TRBV5-6 and TRBJ2-2, is DAGVTQSPTHLIKTRGQQVTLRCSPKSGHDTVSWYQQALGQGPQFIFQYYEEEERQRGNFPDRFSGHQFPNYSSELNVNALLLGDSALYLCASSIDRYTGELFFGEGSRLTVL.

V and J are TRBV27 and TRBJ2-1; TRBD2 aligns across 12 bases. V lost 4 bases and J lost 0; bases outside the gene matches: 7. CDR1 and CDR2 from the germline V gene are MNHEY and SMNVEV (reference sequence). CDR3 length: 18 amino acids. CDR3 amino acids: CASSSLAGGLSSYNEQFF. The CDR3, as DNA: TGTGCCAGCAGTTCACTAGCGGGAGGCCTGAGCTCCTACAATGAGCAGTTCTTC.

This clone was seen once. The chain joins TRBV19 to TRBJ2-1; 8 bases are shared with TRBD1. The junction had 5 bases not matched to a gene; V was cut back by 3 bases and J by 7 bases. Germline V lookup: CDR1 LNHDA, CDR2 SQIVND (reference sequence). The CDR3 is made up of 14 amino acids. CDR3: CASSIQGAQNEQFF. Here the CDR3 DNA reads TGTGCCAGTAGTATCCAGGGGGCGCAGAATGAGCAGTTCTTC.

This clone has just one count. The rearrangement joins TRBV18 to TRBJ2-5; 7 positions agree with TRBD1. The V gene's germline CDR1 is KGHSH and CDR2 LQKENI. This CDR3 spans 14 amino acids. The ends lost 1 base at V and 3 bases at J; junction bases unmatched: 2. The DNA of the CDR3 is TGTGCCAGCTCACCACAAGGGACAGAAGAGACCCAGTACTTC. The encoded protein is CASSPQGTEETQYF.

The chain joins TRBV19 to TRBJ2-7, with D possibly matching TRBD1 (6 bases). The CDR3 sequence is 13 residues long. Germline V CDR1 and CDR2: LNHDA, SQIVND (reference sequence). V was trimmed by 10 bases and J by 0 bases, leaving 13 bases between them. This chain's CDR3 is CATRGGLSYEQYF. CDR3 nucleotide sequence: TGTGCCACCCGAGGGGGTCTCTCCTACGAGCAGTACTTC.

This clone was observed a single time. The chain recombines TRBV7-2 with TRBJ1-2; D is possibly TRBD1 (6 bases). There are 15 residues in the CDR3. Germline V lookup: CDR1 SGHTA, CDR2 FQGNSA. The germline V and J ends were trimmed by 3 bases and 2 bases, with 13 bases remaining between them. The DNA for the CDR3 is TGTGCCAGCAGCTTGGGTGCCGACAGGAACTATGGCTACACCTTC. Translation gives CASSLGADRNYGYTF.

The rearrangement joins TRBV28 to TRBJ2-1; the D gene is possibly TRBD2 (5 bases). The V end lost 7 bases, the J end lost 3 bases, and 10 bases lay between the germline ends. The CDR3 length is 13 residues. Germline V CDR1 and CDR2: MDHEN, SYDVKM. The CDR3, as DNA: TGTGCCAGCATTAAGGACTTCTACAATGAGCAGTTCTTC. Encoded protein: CASIKDFYNEQFF.

DNA for the CDR3: TGTGCCAGCAGTAGTCACGGACAGGGGAGCGATTCACCCCTCCACTTT. Its translation is CASSSHGQGSDSPLHF. The V call is TRBV28, the J call TRBJ1-6, with TRBD1 matching over 9 bases. The ends lost 5 bases at V and 8 bases at J; junction bases unmatched: 10. The CDR3 sequence is 16 residues long. CDR1 and CDR2 (germline): MDHEN, SYDVKM.

The chain has TRBV10-3 and TRBJ1-3; D may be TRBD1 (6 bases). The CDR3 extends over 15 amino acids. Trimming removed 6 bases at V and 0 bases at J, with 12 bases between. Looked up from germline, CDR1 is ENHRY and CDR2 is SYGVKD. CDR3 nucleotide sequence: TGTGCCATCAGACCGCAGGGGAACTCTGGAAACACCATATATTTT. Protein product: CAIRPQGNSGNTIYF.

This chain's CDR3 is CATSDVGAAGQFF. The DNA for the CDR3 is TGTGCCACCAGTGATGTGGGAGCGGCAGGGCAGTTCTTC. This chain links TRBV24-1 with TRBJ2-1; TRBD2 might be the D (5 bases). Trimming left V 3 bases short and J 12 bases short, with 14 bases between. There are 13 residues in the CDR3. Germline assignment: CDR1 KGHDR and CDR2 SFDVKD.

The count of this clone is one. The chain combines TRBV10-1 with TRBJ2-1; 8 nucleotides agree with TRBD2. The J segment lost 6 bases and the V segment lost 4 bases, leaving 11 bases of the junction unmatched. Germline loops: CDR1 WNHNN, CDR2 SYGVQD (reference sequence). The CDR3 is 16 residues long. This chain's CDR3 is CASSGPNERGTNEQFF. In DNA form, the CDR3 reads TGCGCCAGCAGTGGTCCAAATGAGCGGGGGACCAATGAGCAGTTCTTC.

The J gene is TRBJ2-5, the V gene TRBV6-5; D may be TRBD2 (6 bases). CDR1 and CDR2 (germline): MNHEY, SVGAGI. V lost 6 bases, J lost 11 bases, and 25 bases lay in between. CDR3 length: 15 amino acids. CDR3: CASRRDSPTSGTQYF. CDR3 nucleotide sequence: TGTGCCAGCAGGAGGGATAGCCCCACGTCGGGGACTCAGTACTTC.

This chain links TRBV5-1 with TRBJ1-4; maybe TRBD1 (6 bases). Germline loops: CDR1 SGHRS, CDR2 YFSETQ. CDR3 length: 14 amino acids. Trimming left V 2 bases short and J 8 bases short, with 13 bases between. The CDR3 DNA reads TGCGCCAGCAGCTTAGCGGGGGCGCAGGAAAAACTGTTTTTT. It specifies CASSLAGAQEKLFF.

This clone was found once. V and J are TRBV30 and TRBJ2-1, with 7 bases identical to TRBD1. The CDR3 has 15 residues. The trim removed 4 bases at V and 4 bases at J, leaving 10 bases unmatched. Germline assignment: CDR1 GTSNPN and CDR2 SVGIG (reference sequence). CDR3 region: CAWILGGQWYNEQFF. In DNA form, the CDR3 reads TGTGCCTGGATCCTAGGGGGACAGTGGTACAATGAGCAGTTCTTC.

This chain uses TRBV10-3 with TRBJ2-7, with a possible D match to TRBD1 (6 bases). CDR3 length: 12 residues. The V and J ends lost 6 bases and 6 bases respectively, with 12 bases between them. Germline V CDR1 and CDR2: ENHRY, SYGVKD. The DNA of the CDR3 is TGTGCCATCAGACAGGGTGGTGGCGAGCAGTACTTC. Translated, it gives CAIRQGGGEQYF.

V is TRBV28 and J is TRBJ1-5; 7 bases are shared with TRBD1. The germline V gene has CDR1 MDHEN and CDR2 SYDVKM. With 7 bases clipped from V and 0 bases from J, the junction kept 12 bases outside the gene matches. The CDR3 runs to 17 residues. CDR3 sequence: CASIPPGTDFSNQPQHF. The CDR3 DNA sequence: TGTGCCAGCATCCCGCCCGGGACAGACTTTAGCAATCAGCCCCAGCATTTT.